This T cell receptor (beta chain) was retrieved from a study of blood T cell repertoires in COVID-19. Clones were sequenced by immunoSEQ multiplex PCR, and TCRdb holds only the in-frame ones, with some missing. The table lists 150,000 to 200,000 clones, around four fifths of them singletons. By sample share, this clone is large. The CDR3 spans 14 residues. The V end was cut by 0 bases, the J end by 5 bases, with 6 bases between. CDR1 is SGHTS and CDR2 is YDEGEE in the germline V gene. The gene calls are TRBV5-8 and TRBJ1-6, with D uncertain. The specimen sequenced was peripheral blood. The sequence was obtained from a man in his 70s with acute or convalescent COVID-19. CDR3 loop: CASSLGQNNSPLHF. CDR3 coding DNA: TGTGCCAGCAGCTTGGGGCAGAATAATTCACCCCTCCACTTT.